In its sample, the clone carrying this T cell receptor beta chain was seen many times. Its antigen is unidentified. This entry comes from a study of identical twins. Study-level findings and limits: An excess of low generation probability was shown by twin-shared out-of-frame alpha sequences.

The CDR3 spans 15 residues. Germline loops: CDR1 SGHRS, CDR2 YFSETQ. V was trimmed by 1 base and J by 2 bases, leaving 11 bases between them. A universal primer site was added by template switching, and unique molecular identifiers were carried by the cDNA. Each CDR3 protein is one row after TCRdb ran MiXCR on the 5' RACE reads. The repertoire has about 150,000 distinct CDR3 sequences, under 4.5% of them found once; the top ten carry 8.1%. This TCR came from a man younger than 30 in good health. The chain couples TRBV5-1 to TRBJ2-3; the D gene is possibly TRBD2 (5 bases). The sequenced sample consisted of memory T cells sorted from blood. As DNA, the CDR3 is TGCGCCAGCAGCTTGAGAAGCGGTATCACAGATACGCAGTATTTT. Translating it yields CASSLRSGITDTQYF.